The clone carrying this T cell receptor (beta chain) was recorded many times. Its matching antigen is unknown. This record belongs to a study of T cell repertoires in cytomegalovirus infection. Across the study: Through public TCR beta signatures, both CMV infection and matching HLA type were indicated. Study-level findings and limits: The ex vivo response showed dominance by HLA-C-restricted CMV-specific TCR beta clonotypes.

In TCRdb, the reads were re-called with MiXCR into one record per CDR3 protein. The table lists roughly 230,000 distinct CDR3 sequences, 20% to 25% of them singletons. The CDR3 consists of 12 residues. Germline lookup yields CDR1 SGHTA and CDR2 FQGNSA. The germline V and J ends were trimmed by 2 bases and 5 bases, with 7 bases remaining between them. The source material was CD8+ T cells from PBMCs. The genes are TRBV7-2 and TRBJ2-7, with D perhaps TRBD2 (5 bases). The sequence derives from a human donor in good health (CMV status not recorded). Some clones in this sample may be carry-over from other donors' samples. CDR3: CASSLWGDEQYF. For the CDR3, the DNA is TGTGCCAGCAGCTTATGGGGAGACGAGCAGTACTTC. Drawing the rest from reference TRBV7-2 and TRBJ2-7, the complete variable domain is GAGVSQSPSNKVTEKGKDVELRCDPISGHTALYWYRQSLGQGLEFLIYFQGNSAPDKSGLPSDRFSAERTGGSVSTLTIQRTQQEDSAVYLCASSLWGDEQYFGPGTRLTVT.